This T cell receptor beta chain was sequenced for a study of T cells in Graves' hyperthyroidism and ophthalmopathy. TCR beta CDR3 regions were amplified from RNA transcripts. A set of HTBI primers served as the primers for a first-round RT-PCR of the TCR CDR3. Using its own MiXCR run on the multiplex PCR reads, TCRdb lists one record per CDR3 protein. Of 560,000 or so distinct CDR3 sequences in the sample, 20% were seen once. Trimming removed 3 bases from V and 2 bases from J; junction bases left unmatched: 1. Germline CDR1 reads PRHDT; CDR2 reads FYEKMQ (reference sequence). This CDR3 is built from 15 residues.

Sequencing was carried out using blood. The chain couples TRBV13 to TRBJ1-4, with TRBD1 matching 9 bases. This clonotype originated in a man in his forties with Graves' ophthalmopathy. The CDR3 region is CASSFGTGTNEKLFF. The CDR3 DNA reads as TGTGCCAGCAGCTTTGGGACAGGGACTAATGAAAAACTGTTTTTT.